Many counts were recorded for the clone carrying this T cell receptor (beta chain). Its specificity is not known. The data derive from a study of spatial heterogeneity in lung cancer. About the study: Among detected sequences, beta-chain ones consistently exceeded alpha-chain ones in number.

The CDR3 is made up of 15 amino acids. V dropped 1 base and J dropped 4; count of bases not matched to a gene: 6. Germline V gives CDR1 DFQATT, CDR2 SNEGSKA (reference sequence). The time point: sample taken at primary tumor resection. The input material, whole RNA from tumor, nontumor lung or frozen PBMC, was sequenced unsorted. Samples came from approximately 65 TRACERx patients with untreated early-stage lung cancer. Study-wide points: There were more appearances of ubiquitous expanded tumor TCRs in blood at resection than at follow-up.

Unique molecular identifiers, one per molecule, were present on every TCR cDNA molecule. TCRdb reprocessed the 5' RACE reads with MiXCR, giving one entry per CDR3 protein. The sample contains tens of thousands of distinct CDR3 sequences, under 6% of which appear only once. This TCR derives from a male donor with early-stage non-small cell lung cancer. The specimen was PBMCs, collected at surgery. The rearrangement uses TRBV20-1 and TRBJ1-2; 10 bases match TRBD1. The CDR3 reads CSARAGTGVGYGYTF. The CDR3 region has the DNA TGCAGTGCTAGAGCAGGGACAGGGGTTGGCTATGGCTACACCTTC.